This T cell receptor (beta chain) comes out of a study of control samples from healthy donors and cancer patients. TCRdb's table, derived via immunoSEQ multiplex PCR, lists solely in-frame clones and lacks some. The sample holds 150,000 to 200,000 clones; roughly 92% are singletons and the top ten take 1.2% to 1.5%. Trimming shortened V by 4 bases and J by 4 bases, and 17 bases separated the two germline ends. The germline CDR1 and CDR2 sequences are SGHRS and YFSETQ. The CDR3 length is 15 residues. This chain links TRBV5-1 with TRBJ1-2, with a weak D call TRBD1 (6 bases). The sequence was obtained from a man aged 25 to 40 in good health. The sequencing sample was made of blood. The CDR3 sequence: CASSPDGTRSYGYTF. The CDR3 region has the DNA TGCGCCAGCAGCCCCGACGGGACAAGGTCCTATGGCTACACCTTC.